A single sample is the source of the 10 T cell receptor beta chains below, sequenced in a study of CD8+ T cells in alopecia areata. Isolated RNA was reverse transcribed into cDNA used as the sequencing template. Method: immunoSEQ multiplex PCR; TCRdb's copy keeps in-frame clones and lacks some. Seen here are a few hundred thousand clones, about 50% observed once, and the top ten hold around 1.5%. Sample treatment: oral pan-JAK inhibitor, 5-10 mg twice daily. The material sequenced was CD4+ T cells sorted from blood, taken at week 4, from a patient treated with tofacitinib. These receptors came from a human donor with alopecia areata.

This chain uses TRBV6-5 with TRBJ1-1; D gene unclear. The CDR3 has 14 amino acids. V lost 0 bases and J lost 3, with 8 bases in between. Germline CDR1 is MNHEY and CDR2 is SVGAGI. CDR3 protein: CASSYSGRDTEAFF. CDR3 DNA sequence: TGTGCCAGCAGTTACTCCGGGCGGGACACTGAAGCTTTCTTT.

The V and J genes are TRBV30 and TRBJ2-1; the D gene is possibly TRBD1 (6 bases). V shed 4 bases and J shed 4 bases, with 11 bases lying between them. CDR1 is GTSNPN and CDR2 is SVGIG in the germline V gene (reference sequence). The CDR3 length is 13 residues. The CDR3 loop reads CAWNLQGYNEQFF. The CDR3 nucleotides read TGTGCCTGGAATCTCCAGGGGTACAATGAGCAGTTCTTC. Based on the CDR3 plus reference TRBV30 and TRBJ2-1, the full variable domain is SQTIHQWPATLVQPVGSPLSLECTVEGTSNPNLYWYRQAAGRGLQLLFYSVGIGQISSEVPQNLSASRPQDRQFILSSKKLLLSDSGFYLCAWNLQGYNEQFFGPGTRLTVL.

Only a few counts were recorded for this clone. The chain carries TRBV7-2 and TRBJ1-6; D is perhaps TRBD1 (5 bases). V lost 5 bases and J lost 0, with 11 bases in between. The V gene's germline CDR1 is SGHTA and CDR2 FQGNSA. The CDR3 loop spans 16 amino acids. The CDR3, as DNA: TGTGCCAGCAGCCAAGGGCAGGGCTCCTATAATTCACCCCTCCACTTT. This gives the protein CASSQGQGSYNSPLHF.

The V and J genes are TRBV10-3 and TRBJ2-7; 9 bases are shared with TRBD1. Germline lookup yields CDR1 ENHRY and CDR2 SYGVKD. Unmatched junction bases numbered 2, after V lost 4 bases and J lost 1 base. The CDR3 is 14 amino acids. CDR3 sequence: CAISVDRGSYEQYF. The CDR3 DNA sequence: TGTGCCATCAGTGTGGACAGGGGATCCTACGAGCAGTACTTC.

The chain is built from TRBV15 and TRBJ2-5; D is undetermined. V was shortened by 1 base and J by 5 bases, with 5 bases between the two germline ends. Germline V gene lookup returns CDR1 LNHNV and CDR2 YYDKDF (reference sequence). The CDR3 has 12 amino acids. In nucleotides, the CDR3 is TGTGCCACCAGCAGAGGTCCGGAGACCCAGTACTTC. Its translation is CATSRGPETQYF.

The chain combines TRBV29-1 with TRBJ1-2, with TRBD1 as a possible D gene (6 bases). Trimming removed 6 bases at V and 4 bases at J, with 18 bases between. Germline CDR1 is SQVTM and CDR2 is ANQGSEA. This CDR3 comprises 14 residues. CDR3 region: CSVPAGGRGYGYTF. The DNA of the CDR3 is TGCAGCGTCCCCGCCGGCGGCAGGGGCTATGGCTACACCTTC.

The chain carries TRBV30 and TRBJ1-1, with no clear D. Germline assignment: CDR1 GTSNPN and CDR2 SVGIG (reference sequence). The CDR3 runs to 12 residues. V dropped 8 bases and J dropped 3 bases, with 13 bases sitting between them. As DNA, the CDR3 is TGTGCCGGAGCCCTGGGTTACACTGAAGCTTTCTTT. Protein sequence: CAGALGYTEAFF.

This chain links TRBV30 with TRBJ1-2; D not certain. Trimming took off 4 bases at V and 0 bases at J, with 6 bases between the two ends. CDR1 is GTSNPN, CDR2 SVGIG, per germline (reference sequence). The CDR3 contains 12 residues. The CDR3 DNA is TGTGCCTGGAAATTTGCTAACTATGGCTACACCTTC. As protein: CAWKFANYGYTF. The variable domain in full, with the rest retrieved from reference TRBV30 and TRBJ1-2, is SQTIHQWPATLVQPVGSPLSLECTVEGTSNPNLYWYRQAAGRGLQLLFYSVGIGQISSEVPQNLSASRPQDRQFILSSKKLLLSDSGFYLCAWKFANYGYTFGSGTRLTVV.

CDR3 protein: CAWSPGLISSGNTIYF. The CDR3 DNA is TGTGCCTGGAGCCCGGGACTCATCAGCTCTGGAAACACCATATATTTT. The chain has TRBV30 and TRBJ1-3; a possible D gene is TRBD1 (5 bases). The CDR3 length is 16 residues. Trimming stripped 3 bases from V and 0 bases from J, with 15 bases between. Germline V gene data show CDR1 as GTSNPN and CDR2 as SVGIG (reference sequence).

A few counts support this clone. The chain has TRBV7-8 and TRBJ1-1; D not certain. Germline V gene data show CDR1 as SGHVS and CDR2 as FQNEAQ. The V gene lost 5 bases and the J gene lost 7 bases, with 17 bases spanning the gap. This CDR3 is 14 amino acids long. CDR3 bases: TGTGCCAGCAGCCCGACTACGATTGGCGGTGAAGCTTTCTTT. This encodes CASSPTTIGGEAFF.